This T cell receptor beta chain derives from a study of tumor-infiltrating lymphocytes in oesophageal squamous cell carcinoma. Germline CDR1 MDHEN, CDR2 SYDVKM. This CDR3 is 14 amino acids long. The ends were cut back, 2 bases at V and 3 bases at J, with 11 bases in the middle. Each CDR3 protein is one row after TCRdb ran MiXCR on the PCR reads. The repertoire holds roughly 9,700 distinct CDR3 sequences, with 55% to 75% as singletons. The receptor was isolated from a female donor with esophageal squamous cell carcinoma. This chain joins TRBV28 and TRBJ2-7, with D maybe TRBD2 (5 bases). The sequencing input was esophageal tumor tissue. The CDR3 sequence is CASSLNGMVYEQYF. CDR3 DNA: TGTGCCAGCAGTTTAAACGGGATGGTCTACGAGCAGTACTTC.